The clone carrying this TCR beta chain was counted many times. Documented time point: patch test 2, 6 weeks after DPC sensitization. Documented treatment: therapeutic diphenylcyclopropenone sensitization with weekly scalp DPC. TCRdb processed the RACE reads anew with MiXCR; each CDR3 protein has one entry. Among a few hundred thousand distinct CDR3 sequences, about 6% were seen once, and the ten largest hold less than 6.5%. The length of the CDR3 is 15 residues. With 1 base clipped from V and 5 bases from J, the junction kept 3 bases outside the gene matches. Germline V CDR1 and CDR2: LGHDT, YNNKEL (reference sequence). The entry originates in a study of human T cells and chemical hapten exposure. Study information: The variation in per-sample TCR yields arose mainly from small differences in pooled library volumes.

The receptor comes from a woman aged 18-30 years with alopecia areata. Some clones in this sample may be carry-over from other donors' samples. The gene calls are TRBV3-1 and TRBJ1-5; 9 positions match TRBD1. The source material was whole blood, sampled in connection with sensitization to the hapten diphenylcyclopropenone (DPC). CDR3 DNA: TGTGCCAGCAGCCAAGGGACAGGGGTATATCAGCCCCAGCATTTT. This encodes CASSQGTGVYQPQHF.